These 30 T cell receptor beta chains were all obtained from the same sample, sequenced in a study of shared clonotypes between healthy human individuals. Method: immunoSEQ multiplex PCR; TCRdb's copy keeps in-frame clones and lacks some. This table holds over 750,000 clones, 90% to 98% found once. CD45RO-negative CD8 cells positively selected for CCR7 made up the naive population, which excluded terminally differentiated effector memory CD45RA+ cells. Sequencing used naive CD8+ T cells sorted from blood. The receptors were gathered from a man aged 25 to 45 in good health.

V gene TRBV7-8 combines with J gene TRBJ1-2; D unclear. CDR1 SGHVS and CDR2 FQNEAQ come from the germline V gene. V gave up 1 base and J gave up 8 bases, with 14 bases separating them. This CDR3 spans 14 amino acids. The CDR3 is CASSLETPEEGYTF. Written as DNA, the CDR3 is TGTGCCAGCAGCTTAGAGACACCCGAGGAGGGCTACACCTTC.

The chain is built from TRBV2 and TRBJ2-3, with 10 bases identical to TRBD1. The CDR3 has 17 amino acids. V shed 8 bases and J 0 bases; nucleotides not matched to a gene: 11. CDR1 and CDR2 from the germline V gene are SNHLY and FYNNEI. The CDR3 loop is CASPDRGVFGSTDTQYF. The CDR3 DNA reads as TGTGCCAGCCCGGACAGGGGGGTGTTTGGGAGCACAGATACGCAGTATTTT.

V and J are TRBV27 and TRBJ2-4; TRBD2 agrees at 8 bases. The trim removed 10 bases at V and 7 bases at J, leaving 12 bases unmatched. Looked up from germline, CDR1 is MNHEY and CDR2 is SMNVEV (reference sequence). The CDR3 is made up of 14 amino acids. CDR3 protein: CATSAGRGGNIQYF. The CDR3, as DNA: TGTGCCACCTCAGCAGGACGGGGGGGGAACATTCAGTACTTC.

The chain recombines TRBV5-1 with TRBJ2-7; D remains ambiguous. The length of the CDR3 is 14 residues. Between the trimmed V and J ends, which lost 0 bases and 3 bases, there was a span of 10 bases. The germline V gene encodes CDR1 SGHRS and CDR2 YFSETQ. The CDR3 here is CASSLEAGNYEQYF. The CDR3, as DNA: TGCGCCAGCAGCTTGGAGGCAGGCAACTACGAGCAGTACTTC.

The rearrangement joins TRBV29-1 to TRBJ2-5, with TRBD2 identical over 11 bases. The CDR3 length is 15 residues. Per germline, CDR1 SQVTM and CDR2 ANQGSEA. V shed 4 bases and J 5 bases; nucleotides not matched to a gene: 9. Written as DNA, the CDR3 is TGCAGCGTTGTACCTAGCGGGAGGATCCCGGAGACCCAGTACTTC. It translates to CSVVPSGRIPETQYF.

V gene TRBV2 combines with J gene TRBJ1-2; D not certain. The germline gives CDR1 SNHLY, CDR2 FYNNEI. Trimming stripped 7 bases from V and 4 bases from J, with 10 bases between. The CDR3 runs to 12 residues. For the CDR3, the DNA is TGTGCCAGCAACCGACGAATCTATGGCTACACCTTC. Protein: CASNRRIYGYTF.

The J gene is TRBJ2-7, the V gene TRBV27; no definite D call. Looked up from germline, CDR1 is MNHEY and CDR2 is SMNVEV (reference sequence). V lost 3 bases, J lost 6 bases, and 12 bases lay in between. This CDR3 contains 13 residues. CDR3 in amino acids: CASSLGRWSEQYF. The CDR3 DNA sequence: TGTGCCAGCAGTTTGGGCAGGTGGAGCGAGCAGTACTTC.

V is TRBV7-9 and J is TRBJ2-3; D perhaps matches TRBD2 (6 bases). Germline CDR1 and CDR2: SEHNR and FQNEAQ (reference sequence). Trimming stripped 5 bases from V and 8 bases from J, with 20 bases between. This CDR3 has 15 amino acids. The CDR3 region is CASSVREYEFGTQYF. CDR3 in DNA: TGTGCCAGCAGCGTTCGGGAGTATGAATTTGGTACGCAGTATTTT.

The gene calls are TRBV9 and TRBJ2-3; no reliable D call. Trimming stripped 3 bases from V and 0 bases from J, with 2 bases between. CDR1 and CDR2 from the germline V gene are SGDLS and YYNGEE. This CDR3 has 12 amino acids. CDR3 protein: CASSDSTDTQYF. CDR3 in DNA: TGTGCCAGCAGCGATAGCACAGATACGCAGTATTTT. Together with reference TRBV9 and TRBJ2-3, the CDR3 gives the full variable domain: DSGVTQTPKHLITATGQRVTLRCSPRSGDLSVYWYQQSLDQGLQFLIQYYNGEERAKGNILERFSAQQFPDLHSELNLSSLELGDSALYFCASSDSTDTQYFGPGTRLTVL.

The chain carries TRBV10-2 and TRBJ2-3, with TRBD2 as a possible D gene (6 bases). In germline, CDR1 is WSHSY, CDR2 SAAADI. Trimming pared 2 bases from V and 2 bases from J, leaving 11 bases between. The CDR3 runs to 15 residues. The CDR3 DNA follows: TGCGCCAGCAGTGAGGTTGGGGGGATCACAGATACGCAGTATTTT. Translated, it gives CASSEVGGITDTQYF.

The J gene is TRBJ1-1, the V gene TRBV6-5; 10 nucleotides agree with TRBD1. Germline V gene sequence: CDR1 MNHEY, CDR2 SVGAGI. V gave up 5 bases and J gave up 9 bases; unmatched junction bases: 6. The CDR3 has 13 residues. CDR3 protein: CASSPGTGVKAFF. In DNA form, the CDR3 reads TGTGCCAGCAGTCCCGGGACAGGGGTTAAAGCTTTCTTT.

This sequence joins TRBV2 and TRBJ2-1; D is possibly TRBD2 (5 bases). Germline CDR1 is SNHLY and CDR2 is FYNNEI. V gave up 8 bases and J gave up 15 bases, with 20 bases separating them. The CDR3 sequence is 12 residues long. The CDR3 region is CASPGSDLRRFF. DNA of the CDR3: TGTGCCAGCCCGGGATCGGACCTCAGGCGGTTCTTC.

The chain couples TRBV28 to TRBJ2-3, with 11 bases fitting TRBD2. The CDR3 totals 16 residues. After removal of 4 bases from V and 3 bases from J, the junction contained 6 bases not matched to a gene. Germline V gene lookup returns CDR1 MDHEN and CDR2 SYDVKM. The CDR3 DNA reads as TGTGCCAGCAGTTCGTACACTAGCGGGAGAACAGATACGCAGTATTTT. As protein: CASSSYTSGRTDTQYF.

V gene TRBV9 combines with J gene TRBJ2-3; D is undetermined. The germline gives CDR1 SGDLS, CDR2 YYNGEE. The CDR3 totals 14 residues. Between the trimmed V and J ends, which lost 0 bases and 2 bases, there was a span of 7 bases. This CDR3 is CASSVGPYTDTQYF. The CDR3 DNA reads TGTGCCAGCAGCGTAGGTCCATACACAGATACGCAGTATTTT.

As to this clone: Other DNA sequences in the sample encode the same CDR3. This sequence joins TRBV14 and TRBJ2-7; no reliable D call. The CDR3 contains 12 residues. Germline V CDR1 and CDR2: SGHDN, FVKESK. The germline V and J ends were trimmed by 4 bases and 4 bases, with 8 bases remaining between them. CDR3 loop: CASSPRTYEQYF. The CDR3 nucleotides are TGTGCCAGCAGCCCCCGGACGTACGAGCAGTACTTC.

This chain connects TRBV19 to TRBJ2-3, with unresolved D. Trimming removed 3 bases from V and 0 bases from J, with 13 bases in between. CDR3 length: 16 residues. Germline V CDR1 and CDR2: LNHDA, SQIVND (reference sequence). In DNA form, the CDR3 reads TGTGCCAGTAGTATTTCTGCAGAGCTTAGCACAGATACGCAGTATTTT. As protein: CASSISAELSTDTQYF. Drawing the rest from reference TRBV19 and TRBJ2-3, the complete variable domain is DGGITQSPKYLFRKEGQNVTLSCEQNLNHDAMYWYRQDPGQGLRLIYYSQIVNDFQKGDIAEGYSVSREKKESFPLTVTSAQKNPTAFYLCASSISAELSTDTQYFGPGTRLTVL.

This clone was picked up a small number of times. This rearrangement joins TRBV5-1 to TRBJ2-2; D uncertain. Trimming removed 0 bases from V and 5 bases from J, with 20 bases in between. There are 18 residues in the CDR3. Per germline, CDR1 SGHRS and CDR2 YFSETQ. The CDR3 loop reads CASSLAWPSNPPTGELFF. Written as DNA, the CDR3 is TGCGCCAGCAGCTTGGCCTGGCCATCGAATCCCCCGACCGGGGAGCTGTTTTTT. Filled out from reference TRBV5-1 and TRBJ2-2, the complete variable domain reads KAGVTQTPRYLIKTRGQQVTLSCSPISGHRSVSWYQQTPGQGLQFLFEYFSETQRNKGNFPGRFSGRQFSNSRSEMNVSTLELGDSALYLCASSLAWPSNPPTGELFFGEGSRLTVL.

The chain couples TRBV27 to TRBJ1-5; no firm D call. The CDR3 has 13 amino acids. V shed 4 bases and J shed 3 bases, with 7 bases lying between them. Germline CDR1 is MNHEY and CDR2 is SMNVEV (reference sequence). The CDR3 sequence: CASSSAFNQPQHF. The CDR3 nucleotides are TGTGCCAGCAGTTCAGCCTTCAATCAGCCCCAGCATTTT.

The chain employs TRBV21-1 and TRBJ2-1; the table's D call, TRBD2, was not checked against the DNA. TRBV21-1 is labeled a pseudogene. This CDR3 is 16 amino acids long. CDR3 in DNA: TGTGCCAGCACTCAGGGCGAGGGAGGGCCAATCAATGAGCAGTTCTTC. This sequence encodes CASTQGEGGPINEQFF.

This sequence joins TRBV4-1 and TRBJ2-3, with D possibly called TRBD1 or TRBD2 (6 bases each). This CDR3 is 17 amino acids long. V gave up 2 bases and J gave up 4 bases, with 19 bases separating them. The germline CDR1 and CDR2 sequences are MGHRA and YSYEKL. The CDR3 sequence is CASSQMAGTLISDTQYF. CDR3 DNA: TGCGCCAGCAGCCAAATGGCGGGGACATTAATCTCAGATACGCAGTATTTT.

This chain uses TRBV2 with TRBJ2-7, with 9 bases that match TRBD1. The CDR3 covers 12 residues. Germline V gene lookup returns CDR1 SNHLY and CDR2 FYNNEI. J was trimmed by 2 bases and V by 9 bases; bases with no gene match: 2. The CDR3 DNA is TGTGCCAGGGGACAGGGTCCCTACGAGCAGTACTTC. This codes for CARGQGPYEQYF. The whole variable domain, filled in from reference TRBV2 and TRBJ2-7, reads EPEVTQTPSHQVTQMGQEVILRCVPISNHLYFYWYRQILGQKVEFLVSFYNNEISEKSEIFDDQFSVERPDGSNFTLKIRSTKLEDSAMYFCARGQGPYEQYFGPGTRLTVT.

The genes are TRBV28 and TRBJ1-2; possibly TRBD1 for D (5 bases). This CDR3 has 18 residues. The germline gives CDR1 MDHEN, CDR2 SYDVKM. The V gene lost 4 bases and the J gene lost 3 bases, with 24 bases spanning the gap. The CDR3 DNA reads as TGTGCCAGCAGTTCCAACTATGGGGACGGGCCGGGGGACTATGGCTACACCTTC. This codes for CASSSNYGDGPGDYGYTF.

The V call is TRBV7-9, the J call TRBJ2-2, with D hard to call. CDR1 is SEHNR, CDR2 FQNEAQ, per germline (reference sequence). CDR3 length: 12 residues. Trimming stripped 4 bases from V and 7 bases from J, with 7 bases between. Here the CDR3 reads CASSSRVGELFF. In DNA form, the CDR3 reads TGTGCCAGCAGCTCAAGGGTCGGGGAGCTGTTTTTT.

The chain combines TRBV7-9 with TRBJ1-4, with a possible D match to TRBD1 (5 bases). CDR1 and CDR2 from the germline V gene are SEHNR and FQNEAQ (reference sequence). V dropped 4 bases and J dropped 0 bases, with 15 bases sitting between them. This CDR3 has 17 residues. CDR3 DNA: TGTGCCAGCAGCTCCCTTGGGGCCGATGCAACTAATGAAAAACTGTTTTTT. Translating gives CASSSLGADATNEKLFF.

The chain has TRBV14 and TRBJ2-7; either TRBD1 or TRBD2 may fit D (5 bases each). The CDR3 runs 18 residues. V lost 3 bases, J lost 5 bases, and 26 bases lay in between. CDR1 SGHDN and CDR2 FVKESK come from the germline V gene. The CDR3 here is CASSHRGAPSRYNDEQYF. In nucleotides, the CDR3 is TGTGCCAGCAGCCATAGGGGAGCGCCAAGTCGATATAACGACGAGCAGTACTTC.

The V gene is TRBV7-2, the J gene TRBJ2-7; either TRBD1 or TRBD2 may supply D (5 bases each). This CDR3 has 14 residues. Germline V gene lookup returns CDR1 SGHTA and CDR2 FQGNSA. V was shortened by 2 bases and J by 3 bases, with 11 bases between the two germline ends. The CDR3 sequence is CASSLTLGDYEQYF. DNA for the CDR3: TGTGCCAGCAGCTTAACGTTGGGGGACTACGAGCAGTACTTC.

The CDR3 protein is CASSDYVAGGSSYNEQFF. The CDR3 nucleotides are TGTGCCAGCAGTGATTACGTAGCGGGAGGGAGCTCCTACAATGAGCAGTTCTTC. The chain is built from TRBV25-1 and TRBJ2-1, with 11 bases lining up with TRBD2. The CDR3 sequence is 18 residues long. Germline values: CDR1 MGHDK, CDR2 SYGVNS. The V gene end was trimmed by 3 bases and the J gene end by 0 bases; junction bases not matched to a gene: 7.

The J gene is TRBJ1-2, the V gene TRBV9, with no clear D. The germline V and J ends were trimmed by 4 bases and 8 bases, with 6 bases remaining between them. Germline CDR1 SGDLS, CDR2 YYNGEE. The CDR3 length is 10 residues. The CDR3 reads CASSSRGYTF. The CDR3 nucleotides are TGTGCCAGCAGCTCGCGAGGCTACACCTTC. The full variable domain, its missing parts supplied by reference TRBV9 and TRBJ1-2, is DSGVTQTPKHLITATGQRVTLRCSPRSGDLSVYWYQQSLDQGLQFLIQYYNGEERAKGNILERFSAQQFPDLHSELNLSSLELGDSALYFCASSSRGYTFGSGTRLTVV.

This clone was counted once. The chain employs TRBV29-1 and TRBJ2-2, with D maybe TRBD2 (5 bases). The V end lost 1 base, the J end lost 7 bases, and 16 bases lay between the germline ends. In germline, CDR1 is SQVTM, CDR2 ANQGSEA. This CDR3 is 15 amino acids long. The DNA of the CDR3 is TGCAGCGTTGAAGTTACGCCCAACCGGGGCGGGGAGCTGTTTTTT. Its protein product is CSVEVTPNRGGELFF.

This chain links TRBV7-9 with TRBJ2-7, with 14 nucleotides matching TRBD2. CDR3 length equals 18 residues. V trimming: 6 bases; J trimming: 1 base; junction bases outside the gene matches: 11. CDR1 and CDR2 from the germline V gene are SEHNR and FQNEAQ (reference sequence). CDR3 bases: TGTGCCAGCAGGGACGGGACTAGCGGGAGCCCGGGGTCCTACGAGCAGTACTTC. Its translation: CASRDGTSGSPGSYEQYF.